This T cell receptor beta chain was found in a study of human T cells and chemical hapten exposure. Points from the study as a whole: Expanded TCR sets contained significantly more large CDR3 similarity clusters than controls. Each of the donors had alopecia, so their immune responses may not resemble those of healthy people.

Unique molecular identifiers were attached to individual cDNA molecules during library preparation. MiXCR was run by TCRdb on the RACE reads, yielding one entry per CDR3 protein. This sample has roughly 180,000 distinct CDR3 sequences, with 14% found just once. This clonotype was picked up a small number of times. The antigen is not known. Noted time point: patch test 1, 2 weeks after DPC sensitization. The treatment was: therapeutic diphenylcyclopropenone sensitization with weekly scalp DPC. The V and J ends lost 1 base and 8 bases, in that order; junction bases with no gene match: 16. The CDR3 has 17 residues. Germline-derived CDR1 and CDR2 are MDHEN and SYDVKM.

The receptor comes from a woman in her twenties or thirties with alopecia areata. Some clones in this sample may be carry-over from other donors' samples. The chain uses TRBV28 and TRBJ1-2, with 7 bases identical to TRBD1. The specimen was whole blood, collected in connection with sensitization to the hapten diphenylcyclopropenone (DPC). The CDR3 region is CASSLLPAGGASEGYTF. CDR3 coding DNA: TGTGCCAGCAGTTTATTGCCCGCAGGGGGAGCATCCGAGGGCTACACCTTC.